This entry lists 8 T cell receptor beta chains sequenced from one sample in a study of blood T cell repertoires in COVID-19. Produced via immunoSEQ multiplex PCR; TCRdb's table is partial and in-frame only. Of about 210,000 clones listed, about 87% are singletons. Source material: peripheral blood. These receptors were taken from a man aged 70 or older with acute or convalescent COVID-19.

V is TRBV6-5 and J is TRBJ1-1, with TRBD1 matching 8 bases. CDR1 is MNHEY and CDR2 is SVGAGI in the germline V gene. Losses at the gene ends were 3 bases for V and 6 bases for J; bases not matched to a gene: 6. The CDR3 length is 14 residues. The CDR3 is CASSYPDRVSEAFF. CDR3 in DNA: TGTGCCAGCAGTTATCCGGACAGGGTATCTGAAGCTTTCTTT.

The chain joins TRBV2 to TRBJ1-5; D may be TRBD1 (5 bases). The CDR3 has 14 amino acids. V was pared by 4 bases and J by 0 bases, with 7 bases between. CDR1 and CDR2 from the germline V gene are SNHLY and FYNNEI. The CDR3 nucleotides read TGTGCCAGCAGTGCGACAGCTAGCAATCAGCCCCAGCATTTT. Translating it yields CASSATASNQPQHF.

The chain links TRBV5-6 to TRBJ2-5, with a tentative D call TRBD2 (6 bases). Deletions cut 2 bases from V and 0 bases from J, with 11 bases between. This CDR3 is 15 amino acids long. Germline V gene sequence: CDR1 SGHDT, CDR2 YYEEEE. CDR3 coding DNA: TGTGCCAGCAGCTTAAAAAGCGGGTACCAAGAGACCCAGTACTTC. Translating it yields CASSLKSGYQETQYF.

This clone was counted once. This chain joins TRBV11-2 and TRBJ2-7, with a possible D match to TRBD1 (6 bases). CDR1 and CDR2 (germline): SGHAT, FQNNGV. V was clipped by 5 bases and J by 0 bases, with 8 bases between them. CDR3 length: 13 amino acids. This chain's CDR3 is CASSRDISYEQYF. DNA of the CDR3: TGTGCCAGCAGCCGGGACATCTCCTACGAGCAGTACTTC.

V is TRBV5-5 and J is TRBJ1-2; TRBD1 agrees at 10 bases. This CDR3 contains 18 residues. V lost 4 bases and J lost 0; bases outside the gene matches: 12. The germline CDR1 and CDR2 sequences are SGHKS and YYEKEE (reference sequence). This CDR3 reads CASSPRAGTGASNYGYTF. In DNA, the CDR3 is TGTGCCAGCAGCCCGCGGGCCGGGACAGGGGCCTCTAACTATGGCTACACCTTC.

The table lists this clone with a few counts. The J gene is TRBJ1-1, the V gene TRBV10-3; 7 bases map to TRBD1. This CDR3 region has 13 residues. The germline V gene has CDR1 ENHRY and CDR2 SYGVKD. With V trimmed by 10 bases and J by 5 bases, 10 bases remained unmatched. The CDR3 reads CATVDRVGTEAFF. CDR3 coding DNA: TGTGCCACGGTTGACAGGGTGGGAACTGAAGCTTTCTTT.

This clone is a singleton in its sample. The chain has TRBV5-1 and TRBJ2-1; TRBD2 aligns across 8 bases. In germline, CDR1 is SGHRS, CDR2 YFSETQ. Germline trimming cut 6 bases from V and 9 bases from J; bases unmatched to any gene: 11. The CDR3 loop spans 14 amino acids. As DNA, the CDR3 is TGCGCCAGCACAAGAGCGGGGGCGGGGATTGAGCAGTTCTTC. Residues: CASTRAGAGIEQFF.

V and J are TRBV5-1 and TRBJ2-7, with TRBD1 matching over 9 bases. Germline CDR1 and CDR2: SGHRS and YFSETQ. This CDR3 has 14 residues. Unmatched junction bases numbered 5, after V lost 1 base and J lost 6 bases. The CDR3 nucleotides read TGCGCCAGCAGCTTGAGGTGGGACAGGGTCGAGCAGTACTTC. Encoded protein: CASSLRWDRVEQYF.